The rows below give T cell receptor beta chains drawn from one sample of a study of beta chain features in type 1 diabetes. The protocol was immunoSEQ multiplex PCR, while the TCRdb copy is restricted to in-frame clones and leaves out a portion. The sample gives some 350,000 clones, approximately 13% of which show up once; around 0.016% is in the top ten. Sequencing used naive CD4+ T cells from blood. These receptor sequences come from a woman aged 18-35 years with type 1 diabetes. Each CDR3 is given with its conserved first and last residue. The D gene is left open where the match is weak. The size of a clone is reported for some rows only, either as once, few or many, or as a class for expanded clones.

>TRBV5-1|TRBJ2-1|TRBD2|few
CASSSLAGAGNEQFF
TGCGCCAGCAGCTCCCTAGCGGGAGCAGGGAATGAGCAGTTCTTC
>TRBV7-2|TRBJ2-3|TRBD2|few
CASGLTSGRADTQYF
TGTGCCAGCGGGCTAACTAGCGGGAGAGCGGATACGCAGTATTTT
>TRBV7-9|TRBJ1-5|NA|few
CASSLGESNQPQHF
TGTGCCAGCAGTCTCGGGGAGTCCAATCAGCCCCAGCATTTT
>TRBV28|TRBJ2-1|NA|NA
CASRGAALERGNEQFF
TGTGCCAGCAGGGGGGCCGCCCTGGAGAGGGGCAATGAGCAGTTCTTC
>TRBV7-9|TRBJ2-5|TRBD2|few
CASRKGAGSQETQYF
TGTGCCAGCAGAAAAGGAGCGGGATCACAGGAGACCCAGTACTTC
>TRBV7-9|TRBJ2-6|NA|NA
CASSLAGAISGANVLTF
TGTGCCAGCAGCTTAGCGGGAGCCATCTCTGGGGCCAACGTCCTGACTTTC
>TRBV19|TRBJ1-1|NA|NA
CASSKVGQPYTEAFF
TGTGCCAGTAGTAAAGTCGGACAGCCGTACACTGAAGCTTTCTTT
>TRBV18|TRBJ1-2|NA|few
CASSPPVSRNYGYTF
TGTGCCAGCTCACCACCGGTTTCCAGGAACTATGGCTACACCTTC
>TRBV15|TRBJ2-5|NA|few
CATSIPPWAAHQETQYF
TGTGCCACCAGCATTCCCCCGTGGGCCGCCCACCAAGAGACCCAGTACTTC
>TRBV15|TRBJ2-3|TRBD2|few
CATNGNSGTSGSSSTDTQYF
TGTGCCACTAACGGCAACTCCGGGACTAGCGGGAGTTCTAGCACAGATACGCAGTATTTT
>TRBV28|TRBJ2-5|TRBD2|NA
CASSLGGLAGSETQYF
TGTGCCAGCAGTTTAGGGGGACTAGCGGGATCAGAGACCCAGTACTTC
>TRBV9|TRBJ2-1|NA|NA
CASSFFGRASGNEQFF
TGTGCCAGCAGCTTTTTCGGAAGGGCGTCAGGGAATGAGCAGTTCTTC
>TRBV19|TRBJ1-2|TRBD1|few
CASSPDRGYHGYTF
TGTGCCAGTAGCCCAGACAGGGGATACCATGGCTACACCTTC
>TRBV30|TRBJ2-3|TRBD2|few
CAWSVLAGVSDTQYF
TGTGCCTGGAGTGTACTAGCGGGAGTGTCAGATACGCAGTATTTT
>TRBV11-2|TRBJ2-5|NA|NA
CASSLGRRETQYF
TGTGCCAGCAGCTTAGGGAGAAGGGAGACCCAGTACTTC
>TRBV6-6|TRBJ1-1|NA|NA
CASTQGNRDTEAFF
TGTGCCAGCACCCAGGGCAACAGGGACACTGAAGCTTTCTTT
>TRBV4-3|TRBJ2-3|NA|NA
CASSQKRARADTQYF
TGCGCCAGCAGCCAAAAGCGGGCACGGGCAGATACGCAGTATTTT
>TRBV28|TRBJ2-7|TRBD1|NA
CASSRDYRGYEQYF
TGTGCCAGCAGTCGAGATTACAGGGGCTACGAGCAGTACTTC
>TRBV9|TRBJ2-3|NA|NA
CASSVSPQGQGTQYF
TGTGCCAGCAGCGTTTCTCCTCAGGGTCAAGGTACGCAGTATTTT
>TRBV7-2|TRBJ1-1|NA|NA
CASSLGPGNTEAFF
TGTGCCAGCAGCTTAGGCCCGGGGAACACTGAAGCTTTCTTT
>TRBV2|TRBJ2-1|TRBD2|few
CASSDYAGGPYEQFF
TGTGCCAGCAGTGATTATGCGGGAGGGCCCTATGAGCAGTTCTTC
>TRBV7-2|TRBJ2-7|NA|few
CASSLDFSSYEQYF
TGTGCCAGCAGCCTCGACTTTAGCTCCTACGAGCAGTACTTC
>TRBV30|TRBJ1-1|TRBD1|few
CAYGTVNTEAFF
TGTGCCTACGGGACAGTGAACACTGAAGCTTTCTTT
>TRBV18|TRBJ2-7|TRBD2|NA
CASSPGLAVGYEQYF
TGTGCCAGCTCCCCTGGGCTAGCGGTCGGGTACGAGCAGTACTTC
>TRBV9|TRBJ2-5|NA|few
CASSPRLNQETQYF
TGTGCCAGCAGCCCAAGACTAAACCAAGAGACCCAGTACTTC
>TRBV7-2|TRBJ2-3|TRBD2|few
CASSSGLAGDTQYF
TGTGCCAGCAGCTCGGGACTAGCGGGAGATACGCAGTATTTT
>TRBV5-1|TRBJ2-4|NA|few
CASSLQGGRDIQYF
TGCGCCAGCAGCTTACAGGGTGGTAGGGACATTCAGTACTTC
>TRBV7-9|TRBJ2-1|TRBD2|few
CASSRRLAGGSNEQFF
TGTGCCAGCAGCCGGCGGCTAGCGGGAGGGAGCAATGAGCAGTTCTTC
>TRBV6-6|TRBJ2-1|TRBD2|few
CASSYGSGRDNEQFF
TGTGCCAGCAGTTACGGTAGCGGGAGGGACAATGAGCAGTTCTTC
>TRBV19|TRBJ2-2|TRBD1|few
CASPGQNTGELFF
TGTGCCAGTCCGGGACAGAATACCGGGGAGCTGTTTTTT
>TRBV6-6|TRBJ1-2|NA|few
CASSHGEVGGYTF
TGTGCCAGCAGCCACGGGGAGGTTGGTGGCTACACCTTC
>TRBV5-1|TRBJ2-7|NA|NA
CASSQDLGTYEQYF
TGCGCCAGCAGCCAAGACCTCGGGACCTACGAGCAGTACTTC
>TRBV21-1|TRBJ1-5|NA|NA
CATPTGQYSNQPQHF
TGTGCCACCCCCACTGGACAGTATAGCAATCAGCCCCAGCATTTT
>TRBV15|TRBJ2-5|TRBD1|few
CATSTGGTQYF
TGTGCCACCAGCACAGGGGGGACCCAGTACTTC
>TRBV5-1|TRBJ1-1|TRBD1|NA
CASSLDRATEAFF
TGCGCCAGCAGTTTAGACAGGGCCACTGAAGCTTTCTTT
>TRBV7-9|TRBJ2-3|TRBD2|NA
CASSPGTSGEGTDTQYF
TGTGCCAGCAGCCCCGGGACTAGCGGGGAGGGCACAGATACGCAGTATTTT
>TRBV28|TRBJ2-5|TRBD2|NA
CASIGLLGGTDLGETQYF
TGTGCCAGCATTGGCCTTTTGGGAGGGACCGACTTAGGAGAGACCCAGTACTTC
>TRBV7-9|TRBJ2-6|TRBD1|few
CASSLGQGDGANVLTF
TGTGCCAGCAGCTTGGGACAGGGGGATGGGGCCAACGTCCTGACTTTC
>TRBV2|TRBJ2-2|NA|NA
CASIKQANTGELFF
TGTGCCAGCATAAAACAGGCTAACACCGGGGAGCTGTTTTTT
>TRBV6-5|TRBJ2-5|NA|few
CASSYSPDSETQYF
TGTGCCAGCAGTTACTCCCCCGACAGTGAGACCCAGTACTTC
>TRBV20-1|TRBJ2-7|NA|NA
CSASASGEQYF
TGCAGTGCTAGCGCCTCGGGAGAGCAGTACTTC
>TRBV15|TRBJ2-1|NA|few
CATSRDYPNNEQFF
TGTGCCACCAGCAGAGATTACCCTAACAATGAGCAGTTCTTC
>TRBV5-4|TRBJ2-2|NA|NA
CASSLIQQGELFF
TGTGCCAGCAGCTTGATCCAACAAGGGGAGCTGTTTTTT
>TRBV7-9|TRBJ2-1|NA|few
CASTEGASLHEQFF
TGTGCCAGCACGGAGGGGGCTAGCCTCCATGAGCAGTTCTTC
>TRBV14|TRBJ1-1|NA|few
CASSLARNTEAFF
TGTGCCAGCAGCCTGGCTCGGAACACTGAAGCTTTCTTT
>TRBV11-2|TRBJ2-1|TRBD2|few
CASSKPGLAGVNEQFF
TGTGCCAGCAGCAAACCGGGACTAGCGGGAGTCAATGAGCAGTTCTTC
>TRBV14|TRBJ2-6|NA|once
CASSQVKGDTGANVLTF
TGTGCCAGCAGCCAAGTAAAGGGGGATACTGGGGCCAACGTCCTGACTTTC
>TRBV9|TRBJ2-2|NA|few
CASSSGGRTGELFF
TGTGCCAGCAGCTCGGGTGGCAGAACCGGGGAGCTGTTTTTT
>TRBV7-2|TRBJ1-5|NA|NA
CASSLMGAGLHQPQHF
TGTGCCAGCAGCTTAATGGGGGCAGGGCTCCATCAGCCCCAGCATTTT
>TRBV5-6|TRBJ1-2|NA|NA
CASSLLDRPNYGYTF
TGTGCCAGCAGCTTGTTGGACAGACCTAACTATGGCTACACCTTC
>TRBV5-1|TRBJ2-7|TRBD2|few
CASSLREGSYEQYF
TGCGCCAGCAGCTTAAGGGAGGGGTCCTACGAGCAGTACTTC
>TRBV28|TRBJ1-5|TRBD1|NA
CASSPGQGNHQPQHF
TGTGCCAGCAGTCCGGGACAGGGGAATCATCAGCCCCAGCATTTT
>TRBV29-1|TRBJ2-3|NA|few
CSVRAGGTDTQYF
TGCAGCGTTAGGGCGGGTGGCACAGATACGCAGTATTTT
>TRBV7-7|TRBJ2-5|TRBD2|NA
CASSRTSGQETQYF
TGTGCCAGCAGCCGGACTAGCGGGCAAGAGACCCAGTACTTC